The 23 T cell receptor beta chains below all came from one sample that was sequenced in a study of T cells after yellow fever vaccination. TCRdb re-called the 5' RACE reads through MiXCR, storing one row per CDR3 protein. The table records roughly 250,000 distinct CDR3 sequences, roughly 13% of them present only once. Sequences were derived from CD4+ T cells sorted from PBMCs, sampled 45 days after the yellow fever booster vaccination. The receptors derive from a man younger than 40 who received the YFV17D yellow fever vaccine.

V and J are TRBV4-3 and TRBJ1-1; 7 bases fit TRBD1. Per the germline V gene, CDR1 is LGHNA and CDR2 is YSLEER. V gave up 3 bases and J gave up 4 bases; unmatched junction bases: 5. This CDR3 is 14 amino acids long. The CDR3, as DNA: TGCGCCAGCAGCCATCCAGGGGGGACCACTGAAGCTTTCTTT. Protein: CASSHPGGTTEAFF.

The chain combines TRBV7-2 with TRBJ1-2, with unresolved D. This CDR3 comprises 13 residues. The V end lost 2 bases, the J end lost 5 bases, and 9 bases lay between the germline ends. Per the germline V gene, CDR1 is SGHTA and CDR2 is FQGNSA. CDR3 residues: CASSLKVEYGYTF. The DNA of the CDR3 is TGTGCCAGCAGCTTAAAGGTGGAATATGGCTACACCTTC.

The rearrangement joins TRBV10-3 to TRBJ2-1; 9 bases agree with TRBD2. J lost 7 bases, V lost 0 bases, and 4 bases had no gene match. The CDR3 extends over 15 amino acids. Germline CDR1 and CDR2: ENHRY and SYGVKD. The CDR3 DNA follows: TGTGCCATCAGTGAGTCGGCGGGAGGGAGGAATGAGCAGTTCTTC. This sequence encodes CAISESAGGRNEQFF.

The gene calls are TRBV4-3 and TRBJ1-5; unclear D gene. CDR3 length equals 14 residues. The V and J ends lost 0 bases and 1 base respectively, with 4 bases between them. From germline, CDR1 is LGHNA and CDR2 YSLEER. Here the CDR3 reads CASSQEWSNQPQHF. The CDR3 nucleotides are TGCGCCAGCAGCCAAGAATGGAGCAATCAGCCCCAGCATTTT.

The table lists this clonotype with a few counts. The V call is TRBV5-5, the J call TRBJ2-7, with a possible D match to TRBD2 (5 bases). Germline CDR1 is SGHKS and CDR2 is YYEKEE (reference sequence). This CDR3 has 13 amino acids. The germline V and J ends were trimmed by 3 bases and 6 bases, with 13 bases remaining between them. Here the CDR3 reads CASSYFIAGEQYF. CDR3 DNA sequence: TGTGCCAGCAGCTACTTCATTGCGGGCGAGCAGTACTTC.

In this sample, this clonotype turned up many times. CDR3 nucleotides: TGTGCCAGCAGCGCCGCCGGGACGTTGAGTGAAAAACTGTTTTTT. This sequence encodes CASSAAGTLSEKLFF. The chain couples TRBV7-2 to TRBJ1-4; D may be TRBD1 (5 bases). V lost 5 bases to trimming and J lost 7 bases, with 17 bases between them. Germline V gene data show CDR1 as SGHTA and CDR2 as FQGNSA. The CDR3 is 15 residues long.

The genes are TRBV23-1 and TRBJ2-1; D is uncertain. TRBV23-1 carries the ORF label, with uncertain function. Trimming left V 2 bases short and J 0 bases short, with 17 bases between. The CDR3 extends over 18 amino acids. In DNA, the CDR3 is TGCGCCAGCAGTCAAAACATGGAGCATCCAAGCTCCTACAATGAGCAGTTCTTC. Protein sequence: CASSQNMEHPSSYNEQFF.

The chain uses TRBV5-6 and TRBJ1-5; 8 bases line up with TRBD1. The ends lost 4 bases at V and 5 bases at J; junction bases unmatched: 8. Per germline, CDR1 SGHDT and CDR2 YYEEEE. This CDR3 contains 15 residues. CDR3 amino acids: CASSLRDRRHQPQHF. CDR3 nucleotides: TGTGCCAGCAGCCTCCGGGACAGGCGCCATCAGCCCCAGCATTTT.

The rearrangement joins TRBV7-2 to TRBJ2-5, with 9 bases lining up with TRBD1. The CDR3 is made up of 17 amino acids. With V trimmed by 3 bases and J by 5 bases, 13 bases remained unmatched. Germline assignment: CDR1 SGHTA and CDR2 FQGNSA. CDR3 nucleotide sequence: TGTGCCAGCAGCTTTGTAAGATCCGGGACAGGGATGGAGACCCAGTACTTC. It yields the protein CASSFVRSGTGMETQYF.

V gene TRBV7-2 combines with J gene TRBJ1-3; D might be TRBD1 (6 bases). Germline CDR1 reads SGHTA; CDR2 reads FQGNSA. This CDR3 region has 15 residues. Trimming pared 0 bases from V and 0 bases from J, leaving 6 bases between. Here the CDR3 reads CASSLAGGSGNTIYF. For the CDR3, the DNA is TGTGCCAGCAGCTTAGCAGGGGGCTCTGGAAACACCATATATTTT.

The chain uses TRBV12-3 or TRBV12-4 and TRBJ2-3, with TRBD1 matching over 12 bases. CDR3 length: 15 residues. Unmatched junction bases numbered 3, after V lost 5 bases and J lost 3 bases. CDR3 DNA: TGTGCCAGCAGTCGGGACAGGGGGCGGACAGATACGCAGTATTTT. This codes for CASSRDRGRTDTQYF.

This clonotype showed up just a few times. The chain combines TRBV5-4 with TRBJ2-5; 8 positions agree with TRBD1. The CDR3 length is 15 residues. The V and J ends lost 2 bases and 2 bases, in that order; junction bases with no gene match: 5. The germline V gene has CDR1 SGHNT and CDR2 YYREEE (reference sequence). The CDR3 sequence: CASSFWTGRQETQYF. The CDR3 region has the DNA TGTGCCAGCAGCTTTTGGACAGGGAGGCAAGAGACCCAGTACTTC.

The chain joins TRBV7-9 to TRBJ2-1; weak D call: TRBD2 (6 bases). The germline V gene has CDR1 SEHNR and CDR2 FQNEAQ (reference sequence). The CDR3 extends over 15 amino acids. V dropped 2 bases and J dropped 7 bases, with 15 bases sitting between them. CDR3 sequence: CASSLRQGGMNEQFF. Here the CDR3 DNA reads TGTGCCAGCAGCTTACGTCAGGGAGGTATGAATGAGCAGTTCTTC. The entire variable domain, with the rest obtained from reference TRBV7-9 and TRBJ2-1, is as follows: DTGVSQNPRHKITKRGQNVTFRCDPISEHNRLYWYRQTLGQGPEFLTYFQNEAQLEKSRLLSDRFSAERPKGSFSTLEIQRTEQGDSAMYLCASSLRQGGMNEQFFGPGTRLTVL.

The chain carries TRBV24-1 and TRBJ2-2; no clear D gene. The CDR3 is 13 residues long. The V gene lost 1 base and the J gene lost 7 bases, with 6 bases spanning the gap. CDR1 is KGHDR and CDR2 is SFDVKD in the germline V gene. CDR3 residues: CATSDFGYGELFF. CDR3 DNA sequence: TGTGCCACCAGTGATTTCGGCTACGGGGAGCTGTTTTTT.

This chain joins TRBV7-2 and TRBJ2-3; D perhaps matches TRBD2 (5 bases). V was cut by 5 bases and J by 7 bases, with 16 bases left in between. The CDR3 is made up of 14 amino acids. Germline CDR1 is SGHTA and CDR2 is FQGNSA. Here the CDR3 reads CASSPCNFGNTQYF. The CDR3 DNA reads TGTGCCAGCAGCCCGTGTAACTTCGGGAATACGCAGTATTTT.

This clonotype was detected only a few times. V gene TRBV6-1 combines with J gene TRBJ2-4; D remains unclear. Per germline, CDR1 MNHNS and CDR2 SASEGT. The CDR3 has 14 amino acids. Trimming removed 9 bases at V and 0 bases at J, with 12 bases between. The CDR3 spells CASRRLLAKNIQYF. In DNA, the CDR3 is TGTGCCAGTAGACGGCTGCTAGCCAAAAACATTCAGTACTTC.

This clonotype was picked up a small number of times. The rearrangement links TRBV7-2 to TRBJ1-5; D unresolved. V lost 1 base and J lost 5, with 6 bases in between. There are 13 residues in the CDR3. The germline V gene has CDR1 SGHTA and CDR2 FQGNSA. Written as DNA, the CDR3 is TGTGCCAGCAGCTTAGTAGGTTATCAGCCCCAGCATTTT. It is translated as CASSLVGYQPQHF. The full variable domain, with the rest looked up from reference TRBV7-2 and TRBJ1-5, is GAGVSQSPSNKVTEKGKDVELRCDPISGHTALYWYRQSLGQGLEFLIYFQGNSAPDKSGLPSDRFSAERTGGSVSTLTIQRTQQEDSAVYLCASSLVGYQPQHFGDGTRLSIL.

This clonotype was picked up a small number of times. The rearrangement joins TRBV20-1 to TRBJ2-6; D gene uncertain. From germline, CDR1 is DFQATT and CDR2 SNEGSKA (reference sequence). The CDR3 spans 13 residues. Trimming took 3 bases from V and 0 from J, leaving 3 bases between them. The CDR3: CSARLSGANVLTF. The CDR3 coding sequence is TGCAGTGCTAGGCTCTCTGGGGCCAACGTCCTGACTTTC.

The V and J genes are TRBV20-1 and TRBJ1-5; D perhaps matches TRBD1 (6 bases). Trimming removed 0 bases at V and 3 bases at J, with 9 bases between. Per the germline V gene, CDR1 is DFQATT and CDR2 is SNEGSKA (reference sequence). The CDR3 runs to 14 residues. CDR3 in amino acids: CSARDGGYNQPQHF. The CDR3 nucleotides read TGCAGTGCTAGAGATGGGGGCTACAATCAGCCCCAGCATTTT.

In this sample, this clonotype turned up many times. The chain links TRBV6-5 to TRBJ1-2; 7 positions agree with TRBD1. V lost 2 bases, J lost 8 bases, and 5 bases stayed unmatched. Looked up from germline, CDR1 is MNHEY and CDR2 is SVGAGI. This CDR3 is built from 13 residues. The CDR3 region has the DNA TGTGCCAGCAGTTACACAGGGGCCTCGGGCTACACCTTC. This encodes CASSYTGASGYTF.

This clonotype was seen more than once but under ten times. J is TRBJ1-1 and V is TRBV5-6; 8 bases match TRBD1. This CDR3 spans 15 amino acids. CDR1 is SGHDT, CDR2 YYEEEE, per germline. V trimming: 2 bases; J trimming: 1 base; junction bases outside the gene matches: 4. The CDR3 loop reads CASSFRDRRNTEAFF. The CDR3 nucleotides are TGTGCCAGCAGCTTCCGGGACAGGAGGAACACTGAAGCTTTCTTT.

The V and J genes are TRBV20-1 and TRBJ2-7; possibly TRBD2 for D (5 bases). The CDR3 spans 13 residues. Germline loops: CDR1 DFQATT, CDR2 SNEGSKA (reference sequence). V was pared by 3 bases and J by 6 bases, with 15 bases between. The CDR3 reads CSARPTIKGEQYF. The CDR3 nucleotides read TGCAGTGCTAGGCCGACTATCAAGGGCGAGCAGTACTTC.

This clonotype was seen a handful of times. The chain employs TRBV7-3 and TRBJ2-2; 9 nucleotides align to TRBD1. CDR3 size: 16 residues. Germline CDR1 reads SGHTA; CDR2 reads FQGTGA. Trimming cost V 5 bases and J 5 bases; bases outside gene matches: 9. CDR3 amino acids: CASSTEQGARTGELFF. CDR3 coding DNA: TGTGCCAGCAGCACGGAACAGGGGGCGAGGACCGGGGAGCTGTTTTTT.